The 8 T cell receptor beta chains presented below share a single source sample, sequenced in a study of cytomegalovirus exposure and HLA in healthy donors. In the PCR, 60 Vbeta and 13 Jbeta primers were used. Clones were sequenced by immunoSEQ multiplex PCR, and TCRdb holds only the in-frame ones, with some missing. The sample yields under 150,000 clones, about three quarters seen once. The sequenced sample consisted of PBMCs. These receptors all come from a middle-aged man in good health and CMV-seropositive.

In its sample, this clone was seen once. The chain uses TRBV27 and TRBJ1-2; 7 bases align to TRBD1. The V gene end was trimmed by 2 bases and the J gene end by 4 bases; junction bases not matched to a gene: 7. Germline values: CDR1 MNHEY, CDR2 SMNVEV (reference sequence). This CDR3 region has 15 residues. The DNA of the CDR3 is TGTGCCAGCAGTTTAGCCGGGACAGAATTCTATGGCTACACCTTC. Protein product: CASSLAGTEFYGYTF.

This clone has just a few counts. CDR3 sequence: CASSRTGTGTYSPLHF. The CDR3 DNA reads TGTGCCAGCAGCCGAACCGGGACAGGGACCTATTCACCCCTCCACTTT. The rearrangement uses TRBV27 and TRBJ1-6, with 9 bases aligning to TRBD1. CDR1 and CDR2 (germline): MNHEY, SMNVEV (reference sequence). With V trimmed by 6 bases and J by 8 bases, 11 bases remained unmatched. This CDR3 has 16 amino acids.

This chain connects TRBV13 to TRBJ2-1, with 10 nucleotides matching TRBD2. Per the germline V gene, CDR1 is PRHDT and CDR2 is FYEKMQ (reference sequence). This CDR3 has 19 residues. Germline trimming cut 4 bases from V and 5 bases from J; bases unmatched to any gene: 17. CDR3 amino acids: CASSSKGRASGRPHNEQFF. CDR3 DNA: TGTGCCAGCAGCTCTAAGGGCAGGGCTAGCGGGAGACCACACAATGAGCAGTTCTTC. The full variable domain, completed using reference TRBV13 and TRBJ2-1, is AAGVIQSPRHLIKEKRETATLKCYPIPRHDTVYWYQQGPGQDPQFLISFYEKMQSDKGSIPDRFSAQQFSDYHSELNMSSLELGDSALYFCASSSKGRASGRPHNEQFFGPGTRLTVL.

The gene calls are TRBV7-8 and TRBJ1-5; tentatively, D is TRBD1 (6 bases). There are 16 residues in the CDR3. Germline loops: CDR1 SGHVS, CDR2 FQNEAQ. The germline V and J ends were trimmed by 1 base and 2 bases, with 12 bases remaining between them. The CDR3 DNA reads as TGTGCCAGCAGCTTAGAGGCCTCAGGGGGCAATCAGCCCCAGCATTTT. Residues: CASSLEASGGNQPQHF.

The gene calls are TRBV7-9 and TRBJ2-7, with TRBD1 identical over 9 bases. CDR1 is SEHNR, CDR2 FQNEAQ, per germline (reference sequence). The CDR3 contains 14 residues. V was pared by 2 bases and J by 7 bases, with 6 bases of the junction left unmatched. This CDR3 reads CASSLMGQGVEQYF. CDR3 nucleotide sequence: TGTGCCAGCAGCTTAATGGGACAGGGTGTTGAGCAGTACTTC. Full variable domain (outside the CDR3, taken from reference TRBV7-9 and TRBJ2-7): DTGVSQNPRHKITKRGQNVTFRCDPISEHNRLYWYRQTLGQGPEFLTYFQNEAQLEKSRLLSDRFSAERPKGSFSTLEIQRTEQGDSAMYLCASSLMGQGVEQYFGPGTRLTVT.

The chain joins TRBV27 to TRBJ2-1, with TRBD2 as a possible D gene (5 bases). Trimming took off 3 bases at V and 4 bases at J, with 13 bases between the two ends. The CDR3 has 15 amino acids. Germline V gene lookup returns CDR1 MNHEY and CDR2 SMNVEV (reference sequence). CDR3 sequence: CASSLSEGNYNEQFF. The CDR3 DNA is TGTGCCAGCAGTTTGTCCGAGGGAAATTACAATGAGCAGTTCTTC.

This clone was detected a few times. The chain is built from TRBV10-3 and TRBJ2-7; 9 nucleotides match TRBD1. Germline V gene sequence: CDR1 ENHRY, CDR2 SYGVKD. J lost 9 bases, V lost 5 bases, and 11 bases had no gene match. The CDR3 sequence is 14 residues long. CDR3 sequence (DNA): TGTGCCATCAGTCCCCCCGGGACAGGGCGGGGGCAGTACTTC. This sequence encodes CAISPPGTGRGQYF.

This clone was found a few times. The gene calls are TRBV28 and TRBJ1-3; TRBD1 might be the D (5 bases). Per germline, CDR1 MDHEN and CDR2 SYDVKM. The CDR3 has 15 amino acids. V lost 1 base and J lost 4, with 11 bases in between. The CDR3 nucleotides read TGTGCCAGCAGTTTATTCAGGGCTAGGGGAAACACCATATATTTT. Translation gives CASSLFRARGNTIYF.